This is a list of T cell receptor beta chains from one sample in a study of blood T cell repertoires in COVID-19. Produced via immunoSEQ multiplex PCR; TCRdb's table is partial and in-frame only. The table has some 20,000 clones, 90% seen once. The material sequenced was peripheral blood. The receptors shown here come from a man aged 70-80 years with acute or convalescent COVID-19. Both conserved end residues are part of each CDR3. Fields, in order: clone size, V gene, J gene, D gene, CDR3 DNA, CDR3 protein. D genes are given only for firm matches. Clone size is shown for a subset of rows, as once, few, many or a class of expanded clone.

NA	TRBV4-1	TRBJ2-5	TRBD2	TGCGCCAGCAGCCTTGGGTCTAGCGGCTTGGAGACCCAGTACTTC	CASSLGSSGLETQYF
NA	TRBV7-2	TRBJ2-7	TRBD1	TGTGCCAGCAGCTCCCAAGGACAGGGGGCGTCGGTCGAGCAGTACTTC	CASSSQGQGASVEQYF
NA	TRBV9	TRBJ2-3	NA	TGTGCCAGCAGCCAAAAGGGAGTTGAGGGCCTCTCCACAGATACGCAGTATTTT	CASSQKGVEGLSTDTQYF
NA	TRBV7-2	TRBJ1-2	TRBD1	TGTGCCAGCAGCTTAGAGGGACAGGGTAGAGCCTACACCTTC	CASSLEGQGRAYTF
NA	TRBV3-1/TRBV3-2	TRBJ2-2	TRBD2	TGTGCCAGCAGCCAACTGGTGGATGGGACTAGGAGAACCGGGGAGCTGTTTTTT	CASSQLVDGTRRTGELFF
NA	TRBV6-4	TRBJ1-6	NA	TGTGCCAGCAGCCAGGTCTATAATTCACCCCTCCACTTT	CASSQVYNSPLHF
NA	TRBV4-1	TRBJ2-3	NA	TGCGCCAGCAGCCAAGATAGAACTAGCACAGATACGCAGTATTTT	CASSQDRTSTDTQYF
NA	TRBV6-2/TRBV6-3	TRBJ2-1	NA	TGTGCCAGCAGCCGGCAGGGTCGGTACAATGAGCAGTTCTTC	CASSRQGRYNEQFF
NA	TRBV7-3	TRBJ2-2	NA	TGTGCCAGCAGCTTAATGGATCAGGGAGGAGGGACCGGGGAGCTGTTTTTT	CASSLMDQGGGTGELFF
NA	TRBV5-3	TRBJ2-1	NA	TGTGCCAGAAGGAGGGGGAGACCCCTCTCCTACAATGAGCAGTTCTTC	CARRRGRPLSYNEQFF
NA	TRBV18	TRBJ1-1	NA	TGTGCCAGCTCACCGGGCCTGAACACTGAAGCTTTCTTT	CASSPGLNTEAFF
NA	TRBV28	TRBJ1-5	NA	TGTGCCAGCAGCCTATCCCGTAGCAATCAGCCCCAGCATTTT	CASSLSRSNQPQHF
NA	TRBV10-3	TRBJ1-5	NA	TGTGCCATCAGTGAGTCGAGGGACATTAATCAGCCCCAGCATTTT	CAISESRDINQPQHF
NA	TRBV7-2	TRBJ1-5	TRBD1	TGTGCCAGCAGCTTAGGTCGGTGGGGACAGGGGGCTAATCAGCCCCAGCATTTT	CASSLGRWGQGANQPQHF
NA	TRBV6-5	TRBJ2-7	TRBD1	TGTGCCAGCAGCTTAGAAGACAGGGTTGCCTACGAGCAGTACTTC	CASSLEDRVAYEQYF
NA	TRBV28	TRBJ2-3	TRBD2	TGTGCCAGCAGCCCGAGCGGGGGGGCGTTTAATACGCAGTATTTT	CASSPSGGAFNTQYF
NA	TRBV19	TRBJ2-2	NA	TGTGCCAGTAGATACTCCGCGGAGCTGTTTTTT	CASRYSAELFF
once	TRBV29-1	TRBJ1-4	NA	TGCAGCGTGCTTCGGGAAAAAGAAAAACTGTTTTTT	CSVLREKEKLFF
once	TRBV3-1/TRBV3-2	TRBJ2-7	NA	TGTGCCAGCAGCCCCCAAGCGGGGTCCAGGGGGCAGTACTTC	CASSPQAGSRGQYF
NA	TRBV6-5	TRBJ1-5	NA	TGTGCCAGCAGTCTAACAGCAAAACAGCCCCAGCATTTT	CASSLTAKQPQHF
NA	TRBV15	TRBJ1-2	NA	TGTGCCACCAGCAGGTTCCAGGGGAATGGCTACACCTTC	CATSRFQGNGYTF
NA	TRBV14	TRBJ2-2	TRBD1	TGTGCCAGCAGCCCTACAGGGGGCGCGAGGACCGGGGAGCTGTTTTTT	CASSPTGGARTGELFF
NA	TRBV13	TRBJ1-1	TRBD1	TGTGCCAGCAGCTTAGAAAGAAAGACAGGGGATCACACTGAAGCTTTCTTT	CASSLERKTGDHTEAFF
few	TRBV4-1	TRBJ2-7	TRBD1	TGCGCCAGCAGCCACACAGGGGCTAATCCCTACGAGCAGTACTTC	CASSHTGANPYEQYF
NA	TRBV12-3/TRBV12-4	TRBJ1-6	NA	TGTGCCAGCAGTTTCCCAGGTGAACCCCTCCACTTT	CASSFPGEPLHF
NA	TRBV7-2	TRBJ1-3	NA	TGTGCCAGCAGCTTAGTGAGCACTGGAAACACCATATATTTT	CASSLVSTGNTIYF
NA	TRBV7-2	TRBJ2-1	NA	TGTGCCAGCAGCTTATACGGGGAGTACAATGAGCAGTTCTTC	CASSLYGEYNEQFF
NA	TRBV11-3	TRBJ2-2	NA	TGTGCCAGCAGCCCCGGGTCAGGGGGGCAGGGGGAGCTGTTTTTT	CASSPGSGGQGELFF
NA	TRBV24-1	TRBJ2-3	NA	TGTGCCACCAGTGACCCCGGGGAACGGCGCACAGATACGCAGTATTTT	CATSDPGERRTDTQYF
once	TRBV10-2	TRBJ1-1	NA	TGCGCCAGCAGTAAAACAGAGAACACTGAAGCTTTCTTT	CASSKTENTEAFF
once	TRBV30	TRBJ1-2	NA	TGTGCCTGGAGGGCGGGCTATGGCTACACCTTC	CAWRAGYGYTF
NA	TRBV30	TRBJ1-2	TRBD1	TGTGCCTGGAGTCGATGGGCAGGGGGCGTCTATGGCTACACCTTC	CAWSRWAGGVYGYTF
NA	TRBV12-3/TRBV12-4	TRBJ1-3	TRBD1	TGTGCCAGCACCTCCGCCGGGGGACAGGCCTCTTTT	CASTSAGGQASF
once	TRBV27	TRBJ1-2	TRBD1	TGTGCCAGCAGGCGAGACAGGGGGGATAACTATGGCTACACCTTC	CASRRDRGDNYGYTF